Below, 25 T cell receptor beta chains from the same sample are listed, as sequenced in a study of PD-L1 blockade in urothelial cancer. Time point of the sample: peripheral blood 6 weeks after treatment start. Libraries were prepared by immunoSEQ multiplex PCR; TCRdb keeps only in-frame clonotypes and omits some of them. This sample has tens of thousands of clones, with roughly 84% found just once. The material sequenced was PBMCs, taken around atezolizumab (anti-PD-L1) treatment. The receptor source for this set is a man aged 45-60 years with urothelial cancer.

The DNA for the CDR3 is TGCGCCAGCAGCTTGGGGGACAGTTACTACGGAGAGACCCAGTACTTC. The encoded protein is CASSLGDSYYGETQYF. V gene TRBV5-1 combines with J gene TRBJ2-5; 7 nucleotides agree with TRBD1. V gave up 0 bases and J gave up 4 bases; unmatched junction bases: 9. Germline V gives CDR1 SGHRS, CDR2 YFSETQ. This CDR3 is built from 16 residues.

The chain combines TRBV5-6 with TRBJ2-3; TRBD2 matches at 11 bases. Germline CDR1 SGHDT, CDR2 YYEEEE. V lost 4 bases, J lost 3 bases, and 13 bases stayed unmatched. CDR3 length: 18 residues. CDR3 bases: TGTGCCAGCAGCCGCGCGCGACTTAGCGGGGGGGTTACAGATACGCAGTATTTT. Its protein is CASSRARLSGGVTDTQYF.

The chain has TRBV5-1 and TRBJ1-2; TRBD1 matches 8 bases. Trimming removed 1 base from V and 2 bases from J; junction bases left unmatched: 7. The CDR3 has 16 amino acids. Germline V gives CDR1 SGHRS, CDR2 YFSETQ. The DNA of the CDR3 is TGCGCCAGCAGCTTGACCGGGACAGGCCTGAACTATGGCTACACCTTC. Translating it yields CASSLTGTGLNYGYTF.

V gene TRBV5-8 combines with J gene TRBJ1-5; the D gene is possibly TRBD1 (5 bases). This CDR3 comprises 15 residues. Trimming took 4 bases from V and 0 from J, leaving 11 bases between them. Germline values: CDR1 SGHTS, CDR2 YDEGEE. CDR3 DNA: TGTGCCAGCAGCCGCAGGGAATATAGCAATCAGCCCCAGCATTTT. Translation gives CASSRREYSNQPQHF.

This chain connects TRBV5-1 to TRBJ1-2; D not certain. Germline V CDR1 and CDR2: SGHRS, YFSETQ. The CDR3 totals 14 residues. V lost 0 bases, J lost 8 bases, and 14 bases lay in between. Here the CDR3 reads CASSLGGVATGYTF. In nucleotides, the CDR3 is TGCGCCAGCAGCTTGGGCGGGGTCGCAACGGGCTACACCTTC. Full variable domain (rest looked up from reference TRBV5-1 and TRBJ1-2): KAGVTQTPRYLIKTRGQQVTLSCSPISGHRSVSWYQQTPGQGLQFLFEYFSETQRNKGNFPGRFSGRQFSNSRSEMNVSTLELGDSALYLCASSLGGVATGYTFGSGTRLTVV.

This chain uses TRBV19 with TRBJ2-1; TRBD1 matches at 8 bases. Germline values: CDR1 LNHDA, CDR2 SQIVND (reference sequence). This CDR3 is built from 15 residues. With 9 bases clipped from V and 0 bases from J, the junction kept 7 bases outside the gene matches. The CDR3 bases are TGTGCCAGCTCGAACGACAGGGGCTCCTACAATGAGCAGTTCTTC. This gives the protein CASSNDRGSYNEQFF.

The rearrangement links TRBV5-1 to TRBJ2-7; D might be TRBD1 (5 bases). Deletions cut 4 bases from V and 3 bases from J, with 11 bases between. The length of the CDR3 is 13 residues. The germline gives CDR1 SGHRS, CDR2 YFSETQ. The CDR3 coding sequence is TGCGCCAGCAGCAACCAGGGATACTACGAGCAGTACTTC. It is translated as CASSNQGYYEQYF.

This chain joins TRBV6-5 and TRBJ2-2; D gene uncertain. The germline V gene has CDR1 MNHEY and CDR2 SVGAGI. V lost 2 bases and J 1 base, leaving 8 bases between the germline ends. The CDR3 covers 15 residues. This CDR3 is CASSYHAGNTGELFF. CDR3 DNA: TGTGCCAGCAGTTACCATGCAGGGAACACCGGGGAGCTGTTTTTT.

The CDR3 spells CACHMTGANNSPLHF. As DNA, the CDR3 is TGTGCCTGCCACATGACAGGGGCTAATAATTCACCCCTCCACTTT. This chain links TRBV30 with TRBJ1-6; 8 positions agree with TRBD1. Germline CDR1 GTSNPN, CDR2 SVGIG (reference sequence). Germline trimming cut 6 bases from V and 5 bases from J; bases unmatched to any gene: 9. The CDR3 runs 15 residues.

This chain connects TRBV9 to TRBJ2-1; tentative D call: TRBD1 (5 bases). The CDR3 extends over 16 amino acids. Trimming stripped 3 bases from V and 5 bases from J, with 18 bases between. Germline V gives CDR1 SGDLS, CDR2 YYNGEE. CDR3 nucleotides: TGTGCCAGCAGCGATAGGGGCCGCCCTCCTAACAATGAGCAGTTCTTC. This encodes CASSDRGRPPNNEQFF.

The V and J genes are TRBV5-4 and TRBJ2-7; 8 nucleotides agree with TRBD1. With V trimmed by 0 bases and J by 3 bases, 5 bases remained unmatched. Per the germline V gene, CDR1 is SGHNT and CDR2 is YYREEE (reference sequence). The CDR3 runs to 15 residues. The CDR3 protein is CASSLVQGGYYEQYF. The CDR3 region has the DNA TGTGCCAGCAGCTTGGTACAGGGGGGATACTACGAGCAGTACTTC. Filled out from reference TRBV5-4 and TRBJ2-7, the complete variable domain reads ETGVTQSPTHLIKTRGQQVTLRCSSQSGHNTVSWYQQALGQGPQFIFQYYREEENGRGNFPPRFSGLQFPNYSSELNVNALELDDSALYLCASSLVQGGYYEQYFGPGTRLTVT.

The chain uses TRBV5-1 and TRBJ2-3, with 7 bases identical to TRBD1. This CDR3 comprises 15 residues. CDR1 is SGHRS and CDR2 is YFSETQ in the germline V gene. Trimming at V came to 4 bases and at J to 4 bases, leaving 9 bases not matched to a gene. The CDR3 sequence: CASSQTGPVSDTQYF. In DNA, the CDR3 is TGCGCCAGCAGCCAGACAGGGCCGGTATCAGATACGCAGTATTTT.

This clone was observed a single time. The chain uses TRBV5-4 and TRBJ1-2, with a possible D match to TRBD1 (6 bases). CDR1 and CDR2 (germline): SGHNT, YYREEE (reference sequence). Trimming left V 4 bases short and J 4 bases short, with 17 bases between. The CDR3 is 15 amino acids. The CDR3 loop reads CASSADSTWGYGYTF. The CDR3 DNA sequence: TGTGCCAGCAGCGCGGACAGCACCTGGGGCTATGGCTACACCTTC.

This chain connects TRBV19 to TRBJ1-1; D is possibly TRBD1 (6 bases). CDR1 LNHDA and CDR2 SQIVND come from the germline V gene (reference sequence). There are 14 residues in the CDR3. V gave up 1 base and J gave up 4 bases, with 10 bases separating them. This chain's CDR3 is CASSIGRGSTEAFF. CDR3 in DNA: TGTGCCAGTAGTATAGGAAGGGGGAGCACTGAAGCTTTCTTT.

V is TRBV11-3 and J is TRBJ2-5; a possible D gene is TRBD1 (5 bases). The CDR3 spans 15 residues. Trimming stripped 1 base from V and 0 bases from J, with 9 bases between. The germline V gene encodes CDR1 SGHNT and CDR2 YENEEA. The CDR3 DNA follows: TGTGCCAGCAGCTTAGGGGCAGGGAACCAAGAGACCCAGTACTTC. As protein: CASSLGAGNQETQYF.

This clone has only a few counts. This chain links TRBV11-2 with TRBJ2-7; 7 bases align to TRBD2. There are 15 residues in the CDR3. The ends lost 5 bases at V and 6 bases at J; junction bases unmatched: 13. Germline V gene data show CDR1 as SGHAT and CDR2 as FQNNGV. DNA of the CDR3: TGTGCCAGCAGCGCCTTAGAGAGGCGGGAGCGCGAGCAGTACTTC. Translating it yields CASSALERREREQYF. Looking up the rest from reference TRBV11-2 and TRBJ2-7 gives the full variable domain: EAGVAQSPRYKIIEKRQSVAFWCNPISGHATLYWYQQILGQGPKLLIQFQNNGVVDDSQLPKDRFSAERLKGVDSTLKIQPAKLEDSAVYLCASSALERREREQYFGPGTRLTVT.

The DNA for the CDR3 is TGTGCCAGCAGTCATTTCACTAGCGGGGGTTTCAATGAGCAGTTCTTC. This gives the protein CASSHFTSGGFNEQFF. The chain is built from TRBV9 and TRBJ2-1; 11 bases match TRBD2. From germline, CDR1 is SGDLS and CDR2 YYNGEE. After removal of 5 bases from V and 6 bases from J, the junction contained 10 bases not matched to a gene. CDR3 size: 16 residues.

The CDR3 is CASSLNRAANEKLFF. DNA for the CDR3: TGTGCCAGCTCCCTGAACAGGGCCGCTAATGAAAAACTGTTTTTT. The V and J genes are TRBV18 and TRBJ1-4, with a weak D call TRBD1 (6 bases). In germline, CDR1 is KGHSH, CDR2 LQKENI. V was cut by 6 bases and J by 3 bases, with 14 bases left in between. The CDR3 runs 15 residues.

The genes are TRBV6-1 and TRBJ2-1; D is unclear. The CDR3 runs 14 residues. Germline V gives CDR1 MNHNS, CDR2 SASEGT. Trimming took 3 bases from V and 2 from J, leaving 8 bases between them. The CDR3 reads CASSDGWPYNEQFF. CDR3 nucleotide sequence: TGTGCCAGCAGTGACGGGTGGCCCTACAATGAGCAGTTCTTC.

V gene TRBV15 combines with J gene TRBJ2-1; the D gene is possibly TRBD1 (6 bases). The CDR3 has 16 residues. V lost 6 bases and J 3 bases, leaving 18 bases between the germline ends. The V gene's germline CDR1 is LNHNV and CDR2 YYDKDF (reference sequence). CDR3: CATSTNRVEVYNEQFF. The CDR3 DNA is TGTGCCACCAGTACCAACAGGGTGGAGGTCTACAATGAGCAGTTCTTC.

The CDR3 here is CASSERGTQFF. CDR3 nucleotides: TGTGCCAGCAGCGAAAGGGGAACTCAGTTCTTC. The rearrangement uses TRBV7-8 and TRBJ2-1; the D gene is possibly TRBD1 (5 bases). This CDR3 is 11 amino acids long. V lost 5 bases to trimming and J lost 13 bases, with 12 bases between them. Germline lookup yields CDR1 SGHVS and CDR2 FQNEAQ.

The rearrangement links TRBV11-2 to TRBJ2-3, with 11 bases that match TRBD2. CDR1 is SGHAT and CDR2 is FQNNGV in the germline V gene. The CDR3 contains 17 residues. The trim removed 1 base at V and 4 bases at J, leaving 7 bases unmatched. CDR3 coding DNA: TGTGCCAGCAGCTTAGGGCTAGCGGGAGGTCGCGCAGATACGCAGTATTTT. This translates into CASSLGLAGGRADTQYF.

This rearrangement joins TRBV27 to TRBJ2-7, with D possibly being TRBD2 (5 bases). Trimming pared 2 bases from V and 4 bases from J, leaving 9 bases between. This CDR3 contains 13 residues. The germline CDR1 and CDR2 sequences are MNHEY and SMNVEV (reference sequence). CDR3 loop: CASSLHGEYEQYF. Here the CDR3 DNA reads TGTGCCAGCAGTTTACACGGGGAATACGAGCAGTACTTC.

The chain carries TRBV5-4 and TRBJ2-5; 10 bases align to TRBD1. The CDR3 sequence is 15 residues long. The germline V gene encodes CDR1 SGHNT and CDR2 YYREEE (reference sequence). Trimming removed 2 bases from V and 5 bases from J; junction bases left unmatched: 6. Here the CDR3 reads CASSLTGQGSETQYF. CDR3 DNA: TGTGCCAGCAGCTTAACGGGACAGGGGTCGGAGACCCAGTACTTC.

The chain carries TRBV12-5 and TRBJ2-7; D might be TRBD2 (6 bases). The CDR3 is 15 amino acids. V gave up 0 bases and J gave up 3 bases, with 12 bases separating them. CDR1 and CDR2 from the germline V gene are LGHNT and FRNRAP. CDR3 bases: TGTGCTAGTGGTTTGGTACTGGGGGGAGACTACGAGCAGTACTTC. This encodes CASGLVLGGDYEQYF.